This T cell receptor (beta chain) was observed in a study of a mutant IDH1 vaccine in newly diagnosed glioma. Study in general: With temozolomide cycles, or 4-6 weeks after radiotherapy alone, vaccination was started.

Time point meaning: week 23, last vaccination. Topical imiquimod was applied with each vaccine dose, which held 300 ug of mutant IDH1 20-mer peptide. Germline V gene data show CDR1 as LGHNA and CDR2 as YNFKEQ. V was clipped by 0 bases and J by 5 bases, with 14 bases between them. The CDR3 has 16 residues. Clones were sequenced by immunoSEQ multiplex PCR, and TCRdb holds only the in-frame ones, with some missing. Of some 42,000 clones listed, about 75% are singletons. Concerning this clone: Its antigen is unidentified.

This sequence joins TRBV4-2 and TRBJ1-5; D not resolved. The sequence was collected from a middle-aged man with glioma. The material sequenced was PBMCs, taken from a glioma patient whose treatment included an IDH1 peptide vaccine. The DNA for the CDR3 is TGTGCCAGCAGCCAAGAGTTGGGGTCTCCCGATCAGCCCCAGCATTTT. It codes for CASSQELGSPDQPQHF.